These 15 T cell receptor beta chains were sequenced from one sample in a study of blood T cell repertoires in COVID-19. Sequenced by immunoSEQ multiplex PCR; TCRdb stores in-frame clones only, minus some. The profile covers fewer than 85,000 clones, with roughly 80% appearing a single time and about a sixth taken by the ten largest. Material for sequencing was peripheral blood. These receptors all come from a woman in her fifties or sixties with acute or convalescent COVID-19.

The chain recombines TRBV20-1 with TRBJ2-2; 7 bases align to TRBD1. This CDR3 contains 16 residues. Germline loops: CDR1 DFQATT, CDR2 SNEGSKA (reference sequence). Unmatched junction bases numbered 11, after V lost 3 bases and J lost 4 bases. CDR3: CSASSPTGPGTGELFF. CDR3 in DNA: TGCAGTGCTAGTAGTCCGACAGGGCCCGGCACCGGGGAGCTGTTTTTT.

This chain links TRBV6-5 with TRBJ2-3; TRBD2 aligns across 8 bases. V was pared by 0 bases and J by 7 bases, with 3 bases of the junction left unmatched. The CDR3 contains 14 residues. In germline, CDR1 is MNHEY, CDR2 SVGAGI. The chain's CDR3 is CASSYSTSANTQYF. The CDR3, as DNA: TGTGCCAGCAGTTACTCGACTAGCGCTAATACGCAGTATTTT.

This chain joins TRBV24-1 and TRBJ2-1; the D gene is possibly TRBD1 (6 bases). The V and J ends lost 3 bases and 9 bases respectively, with 11 bases between them. The germline CDR1 and CDR2 sequences are KGHDR and SFDVKD. This CDR3 region has 13 residues. CDR3 in DNA: TGTGCCACCAGTGATGATGGGACAAGTGAGCAGTTCTTC. Amino acids: CATSDDGTSEQFF.

The V gene is TRBV28, the J gene TRBJ2-1, with 7 bases aligning to TRBD1. The ends lost 4 bases at V and 4 bases at J; junction bases unmatched: 10. The CDR3 covers 16 residues. The germline V gene encodes CDR1 MDHEN and CDR2 SYDVKM. The CDR3 loop is CASSYETGSEYNEQFF. In DNA form, the CDR3 reads TGTGCCAGCAGTTACGAGACAGGGTCCGAATACAATGAGCAGTTCTTC.

Ten or more counts support this clone. V gene TRBV6-1 combines with J gene TRBJ1-5; 10 bases are a match to TRBD1. V was pared by 3 bases and J by 4 bases, with 3 bases of the junction left unmatched. Per the germline V gene, CDR1 is MNHNS and CDR2 is SASEGT. The CDR3 totals 15 residues. The CDR3 is CASSDVGQGNQPQHF. Here the CDR3 DNA reads TGTGCCAGCAGTGATGTGGGACAGGGGAATCAGCCCCAGCATTTT.

This clone was seen a handful of times. The chain combines TRBV4-1 with TRBJ1-5; 8 bases match TRBD1. The germline V gene has CDR1 MGHRA and CDR2 YSYEKL. This CDR3 has 15 residues. The J segment lost 5 bases and the V segment lost 4 bases, leaving 7 bases of the junction unmatched. CDR3 in amino acids: CASSLSGQGDQPQHF. In DNA, the CDR3 is TGCGCCAGCAGCCTATCCGGACAGGGCGATCAGCCCCAGCATTTT.

The V and J genes are TRBV19 and TRBJ1-5; 9 bases are a match to TRBD1. V shed 3 bases, J shed 13 bases, and the junction held 10 bases outside the gene matches. CDR3 length: 14 amino acids. CDR1 LNHDA and CDR2 SQIVND come from the germline V gene (reference sequence). CDR3 in DNA: TGTGCCAGTAGTATCGGGACAGGGACAGGGCCTCAGCATTTT. It translates to CASSIGTGTGPQHF.

The V call is TRBV5-4, the J call TRBJ1-2, with TRBD1 matching 8 bases. The V and J ends lost 4 bases and 7 bases, in that order; junction bases with no gene match: 3. The germline V gene encodes CDR1 SGHNT and CDR2 YYREEE (reference sequence). This CDR3 spans 12 amino acids. DNA of the CDR3: TGTGCCAGCAGCATCGACAGGGGTGGCTACACCTTC. Translation: CASSIDRGGYTF.

This clone has just one count. The V and J genes are TRBV6-5 and TRBJ2-1; 11 nucleotides line up with TRBD2. The CDR3 runs 16 residues. Trimming took 2 bases from V and 7 from J; bases not matched to a gene: 7. Germline lookup yields CDR1 MNHEY and CDR2 SVGAGI. CDR3 sequence (DNA): TGTGCCAGCAGTTACGTTACTAGCGGGGGTGGGAATGAGCAGTTCTTC. It is translated as CASSYVTSGGGNEQFF.

The chain uses TRBV7-9 and TRBJ2-1, with 10 bases fitting TRBD2. This CDR3 contains 15 residues. Germline CDR1 SEHNR, CDR2 FQNEAQ (reference sequence). V shed 1 base, J shed 6 bases, and the junction held 3 bases outside the gene matches. DNA of the CDR3: TGTGCCAGCAGCTTAGAATTAGCGGGGGGCAATGAGCAGTTCTTC. Protein: CASSLELAGGNEQFF.

The chain carries TRBV11-2 and TRBJ2-1; D is possibly TRBD2 (5 bases). This CDR3 has 14 residues. Germline lookup yields CDR1 SGHAT and CDR2 FQNNGV. The V and J ends lost 7 bases and 4 bases respectively, with 14 bases between them. CDR3 amino acids: CASTQLGQYNEQFF. CDR3 bases: TGTGCCAGCACCCAACTAGGTCAATACAATGAGCAGTTCTTC. Complete variable domain (other parts from reference TRBV11-2 and TRBJ2-1): EAGVAQSPRYKIIEKRQSVAFWCNPISGHATLYWYQQILGQGPKLLIQFQNNGVVDDSQLPKDRFSAERLKGVDSTLKIQPAKLEDSAVYLCASTQLGQYNEQFFGPGTRLTVL.

The chain recombines TRBV30 with TRBJ1-1; unclear D gene. From germline, CDR1 is GTSNPN and CDR2 SVGIG (reference sequence). The CDR3 sequence is 13 residues long. V was trimmed by 2 bases and J by 4 bases, leaving 11 bases between them. The CDR3 loop is CAWSRVGGTEAFF. The CDR3 DNA reads as TGTGCCTGGAGTAGGGTTGGAGGCACTGAAGCTTTCTTT.

Only a few counts were recorded for this clone. The rearrangement uses TRBV3-1 (or the pseudogene TRBV3-2) and TRBJ1-1; D gene unclear. CDR3 length: 14 amino acids. CDR1 is LGHDT, CDR2 YNNKEL, per germline (reference sequence). The V end was cut by 5 bases, the J end by 7 bases, with 17 bases between. The CDR3 sequence is CASSSPYRFDEAFF. The CDR3 DNA sequence: TGTGCCAGCAGCTCCCCGTATCGGTTCGATGAAGCTTTCTTT.

The chain links TRBV6-5 to TRBJ2-7; TRBD1 aligns across 9 bases. From germline, CDR1 is MNHEY and CDR2 SVGAGI. The CDR3 spans 15 residues. V lost 8 bases and J lost 2; bases outside the gene matches: 10. The CDR3 loop reads CASLQRQGGTYEQYF. The CDR3 DNA reads as TGTGCCAGCCTTCAAAGACAGGGGGGCACCTACGAGCAGTACTTC.

This clone was detected once. V and J are TRBV24-1 and TRBJ1-4; 11 nucleotides match TRBD1. The CDR3 extends over 16 amino acids. J lost 4 bases, V lost 3 bases, and 3 bases had no gene match. Germline CDR1 and CDR2: KGHDR and SFDVKD. CDR3 sequence: CATSDGQGAGNEKLFF. In DNA, the CDR3 is TGTGCCACCAGTGATGGACAGGGGGCCGGTAATGAAAAACTGTTTTTT.